The clone carrying this TCR beta chain was found a few times. These data are taken from a study of STAT5B mutations in CD4+ large granular lymphocyte leukemia. The ends were cut back, 6 bases at V and 2 bases at J, with 16 bases in the middle. CDR3 length equals 15 residues. CDR1 is SNHLY, CDR2 FYNNEI, per germline. Clones were sequenced by immunoSEQ multiplex PCR, and TCRdb holds only the in-frame ones, with some missing. The profile shows 30,000 to 40,000 clones, 69% of them singletons. The receptor was derived from a human donor in good health. Material for sequencing was CD4+ T cells from blood buffy coats. This chain uses TRBV2 with TRBJ1-2, with no clear D. Here the CDR3 reads CASSGSGNTNYGYTF. The CDR3 DNA reads TGTGCCAGCAGCGGTAGCGGGAACACGAACTATGGCTACACCTTC.